What follows are 18 T cell receptor beta chains derived from one specimen sequenced in a study of spatial heterogeneity in lung cancer. Time point specified: sample taken at primary tumor resection. Antigens for these TCRs are unknown. Study-wide results and limits: Expanded alpha and beta TCR counts within tumors tracked tumor mutation counts.

TCRdb used MiXCR to reprocess the 5' RACE reads, holding one entry per CDR3 protein. The sample holds 4,000 to 6,500 distinct CDR3 sequences, 6% to 7.5% seen once. Sequenced here: lung tumor tissue, sampled at surgery. The receptors here all came from a female donor with early-stage non-small cell lung cancer.

This clonotype has at least ten counts. This beta chain is a stray sequence in a library constructed for alpha chains; its clone size is not meaningful. The chain carries TRBV20-1 and TRBJ2-2; either TRBD1 or TRBD2 may fit D (5 bases each). CDR1 is DFQATT, CDR2 SNEGSKA, per germline (reference sequence). V was cut by 3 bases and J by 6 bases, with 11 bases left in between. The CDR3 sequence is 13 residues long. CDR3 residues: CSASGDRPGELFF. In DNA, the CDR3 is TGCAGTGCTAGCGGGGACCGTCCCGGGGAGCTGTTTTTT.

This clonotype has ten or more counts. Found in a library prepared for alpha chains, this beta chain is an off-target read, and its abundance has little meaning. V is TRBV7-2 and J is TRBJ2-1; 12 bases match TRBD2. Germline CDR1 is SGHTA and CDR2 is FQGNSA. V lost 3 bases, J lost 7 bases, and 4 bases stayed unmatched. The CDR3 contains 15 residues. The CDR3 loop is CASSLRLAGGNEQFF. CDR3 DNA: TGTGCCAGCAGCTTGAGGCTAGCGGGGGGGAATGAGCAGTTCTTC.

This clonotype was recorded many times. Because the library targeted alpha chains, this beta chain is an off-target read whose size means little. This sequence joins TRBV27 and TRBJ2-7, with D hard to call. Germline CDR1 MNHEY, CDR2 SMNVEV (reference sequence). This CDR3 is 13 amino acids long. Trimming took 6 bases from V and 4 from J, leaving 13 bases between them. The CDR3 region has the DNA TGTGCCAGCAGGGATGGGAATGGGTACGAGCAGTACTTC. It codes for CASRDGNGYEQYF.

This clonotype is judged medium-sized. This beta chain is an off-target read within a library intended for alpha chains, so its frequency means little. The CDR3 DNA is TGTGCCAGCAGCTTCAAACCGGCTGATAATTCACCCCTCCACTTT. Residues: CASSFKPADNSPLHF. The rearrangement uses TRBV5-6 and TRBJ1-6; D not resolved. The CDR3 loop spans 15 amino acids. Trimming removed 2 bases at V and 5 bases at J, with 11 bases between. The germline V gene encodes CDR1 SGHDT and CDR2 YYEEEE.

This clonotype occurred a few times. A library made for alpha chains picked up this beta chain off target, so its size means little. The J gene is TRBJ2-7, the V gene TRBV18, with D perhaps matching TRBD1 (5 bases). The CDR3 extends over 14 amino acids. V was trimmed by 3 bases and J by 4 bases, leaving 13 bases between them. CDR1 and CDR2 from the germline V gene are KGHSH and LQKENI. The CDR3 loop is CASSPRTSRYEQYF. In DNA, the CDR3 is TGTGCCAGCTCACCTCGGACATCCCGTTACGAGCAGTACTTC.

This clonotype was observed many times. As an off-target read in a library built for alpha chains, this beta chain has a frequency of little significance. The rearrangement uses TRBV12-3 or TRBV12-4 and TRBJ1-1; D possibly corresponds to TRBD1 (6 bases). V lost 6 bases and J 3 bases, leaving 11 bases between the germline ends. The CDR3 sequence is 13 residues long. The DNA for the CDR3 is TGTGCCAGCAGCCCTACAGGGTACACTGAAGCTTTCTTT. Translating it yields CASSPTGYTEAFF.

On this clonotype itself: Since the library was made to target alpha chains, this beta chain is a stray read and its abundance is not meaningful. The chain recombines TRBV7-9 with TRBJ1-1; no firm D call. In germline, CDR1 is SEHNR, CDR2 FQNEAQ (reference sequence). The CDR3 contains 15 residues. The V and J ends lost 3 bases and 3 bases respectively, with 14 bases between them. CDR3 DNA sequence: TGTGCCAGCAGCTTGTCCCTGTCGGGGTACACTGAAGCTTTCTTT. It specifies CASSLSLSGYTEAFF. The full variable domain, its missing parts supplied by reference TRBV7-9 and TRBJ1-1, is DTGVSQNPRHKITKRGQNVTFRCDPISEHNRLYWYRQTLGQGPEFLTYFQNEAQLEKSRLLSDRFSAERPKGSFSTLEIQRTEQGDSAMYLCASSLSLSGYTEAFFGQGTRLTVV.

This clonotype showed up many times. Found in a library prepared for alpha chains, this beta chain is an off-target read, and its abundance has little meaning. The J gene is TRBJ1-5, the V gene TRBV18; the match to TRBD1 covers 9 bases. From germline, CDR1 is KGHSH and CDR2 LQKENI. Germline trimming cut 2 bases from V and 4 bases from J; bases unmatched to any gene: 3. There are 15 residues in the CDR3. Here the CDR3 DNA reads TGTGCCAGCTCACCAACGGACAGGGGTAATCAGCCCCAGCATTTT. Amino acid sequence: CASSPTDRGNQPQHF.

This clonotype is classed as medium-sized. The library was prepared for alpha chains; this beta chain is a stray read, so its frequency means little. The CDR3 nucleotides are TGTGCCATCAGTGATAGGACGGGAGGGCACTACGAGCAGTACTTC. Translating it yields CAISDRTGGHYEQYF. The chain carries TRBV10-3 and TRBJ2-7; TRBD2 matches 8 bases. Per germline, CDR1 ENHRY and CDR2 SYGVKD. This CDR3 contains 15 residues. The junction had 7 bases not matched to a gene; V was cut back by 3 bases and J by 3 bases.

This clonotype has a count of ten or more. As an off-target read in a library built for alpha chains, this beta chain has a frequency of little significance. V usage is TRBV5-1 and J usage is TRBJ2-3; D is uncertain. In germline, CDR1 is SGHRS, CDR2 YFSETQ. V was clipped by 3 bases and J by 2 bases, with 10 bases between them. CDR3 length equals 14 residues. The CDR3 sequence is CASSSSRTTDTQYF. The CDR3 DNA reads TGCGCCAGCAGCTCCTCCAGGACCACAGATACGCAGTATTTT.

In its sample, this clonotype is medium-sized. The library was designed around alpha chains, so this beta chain is a stray read whose abundance carries little weight. The rearrangement uses TRBV6-2 or TRBV6-3 and TRBJ1-5; D call uncertain. Between the trimmed V and J ends, which lost 6 bases and 2 bases, there was a span of 11 bases. The CDR3 has 14 residues. Germline V gene data show CDR1 as MNHEY and CDR2 as SVGEGT. CDR3 coding DNA: TGTGCCAGCAGACCCCTTGGGGGCAATCAGCCCCAGCATTTT. The encoded protein is CASRPLGGNQPQHF.

This clonotype is medium-sized in the sample. Within a library made for alpha chains, this beta chain is off target, and its count is uninformative. This chain joins TRBV6-5 and TRBJ2-2; 7 positions agree with TRBD1. The trim removed 7 bases at V and 3 bases at J, leaving 5 bases unmatched. Germline CDR1 is MNHEY and CDR2 is SVGAGI. The CDR3 extends over 14 amino acids. The CDR3 is CASKGRGYTGELFF. In DNA, the CDR3 is TGTGCCAGCAAAGGCAGGGGGTACACCGGGGAGCTGTTTTTT.

This clonotype occurred many times. Because this beta chain is a stray read in a library intended to capture alpha chains, its abundance should not be given much weight. Here the CDR3 DNA reads TGCGCCAGCAATCTCGGACTAGCGGGGCTACAAGAGACCCAGTACTTC. Protein sequence: CASNLGLAGLQETQYF. The chain uses TRBV5-1 and TRBJ2-5; 12 nucleotides align to TRBD2. The CDR3 has 16 amino acids. After removal of 6 bases from V and 2 bases from J, the junction contained 8 bases not matched to a gene. The germline V gene encodes CDR1 SGHRS and CDR2 YFSETQ.

This clonotype is judged medium-sized (0.01 to 0.1%). Within a library made for alpha chains, this beta chain is off target, and its count is uninformative. The chain has TRBV7-2 and TRBJ2-6; 9 positions match TRBD1. V trimming: 3 bases; J trimming: 4 bases; junction bases outside the gene matches: 13. Germline V lookup: CDR1 SGHTA, CDR2 FQGNSA. The CDR3 consists of 19 residues. In DNA form, the CDR3 reads TGTGCCAGCAGCTTGAGTTCCGGGACAGGGTCTAAGGGGGCCAACGTCCTGACTTTC. This sequence encodes CASSLSSGTGSKGANVLTF. Full variable domain (remainder filled in from reference TRBV7-2 and TRBJ2-6): GAGVSQSPSNKVTEKGKDVELRCDPISGHTALYWYRQSLGQGLEFLIYFQGNSAPDKSGLPSDRFSAERTGGSVSTLTIQRTQQEDSAVYLCASSLSSGTGSKGANVLTFGAGSRLTVL.

Comments on this clonotype: The library was prepared for alpha chains; this beta chain is a stray read, so its frequency means little. V and J are TRBV19 and TRBJ2-1, with D possibly being TRBD2 (6 bases). Germline CDR1 LNHDA, CDR2 SQIVND (reference sequence). The CDR3 consists of 16 residues. V was pared by 5 bases and J by 0 bases, with 14 bases between. Here the CDR3 reads CASSSGTFSSYNEQFF. In DNA form, the CDR3 reads TGTGCCAGTAGTTCAGGGACTTTTAGCTCCTACAATGAGCAGTTCTTC.

There are many counts of this clonotype. This beta chain is a stray sequence in a library constructed for alpha chains; its clone size is not meaningful. This rearrangement joins TRBV4-1 to TRBJ2-7, with 10 bases that match TRBD1. Germline CDR1 reads MGHRA; CDR2 reads YSYEKL. The CDR3 totals 16 residues. J gave up 3 bases and V 2 bases, and 7 bases lay outside the gene matches. DNA for the CDR3: TGCGCCAGCAGCCAAACCGAACGGACAGGGGGCTACGAGCAGTACTTC. Residues: CASSQTERTGGYEQYF.

This clonotype was counted at least ten times. A library prepared for alpha chains yielded this beta chain as an off-target read; its size is of little meaning. The chain uses TRBV5-1 and TRBJ2-7; D is perhaps TRBD2 (5 bases). CDR1 and CDR2 (germline): SGHRS, YFSETQ. V lost 6 bases to trimming and J lost 3 bases, with 16 bases between them. This CDR3 is 14 amino acids long. The CDR3 loop is CASTSTPGNYEQYF. The CDR3 region has the DNA TGCGCCAGCACCTCAACTCCGGGGAACTACGAGCAGTACTTC. Full variable domain (remainder filled in from reference TRBV5-1 and TRBJ2-7): KAGVTQTPRYLIKTRGQQVTLSCSPISGHRSVSWYQQTPGQGLQFLFEYFSETQRNKGNFPGRFSGRQFSNSRSEMNVSTLELGDSALYLCASTSTPGNYEQYFGPGTRLTVT.

This clonotype was seen ten or more times. As an off-target read in a library built for alpha chains, this beta chain has a frequency of little significance. V and J are TRBV7-2 and TRBJ1-1; 7 bases align to TRBD1. The CDR3 is made up of 13 amino acids. The V and J ends lost 4 bases and 8 bases, in that order; junction bases with no gene match: 7. Germline V CDR1 and CDR2: SGHTA, FQGNSA. CDR3 residues: CASSSGRTGEAFF. The CDR3 coding sequence is TGTGCCAGCAGCTCGGGCAGGACAGGAGAAGCTTTCTTT. The variable domain in full, completed from reference TRBV7-2 and TRBJ1-1, reads GAGVSQSPSNKVTEKGKDVELRCDPISGHTALYWYRQSLGQGLEFLIYFQGNSAPDKSGLPSDRFSAERTGGSVSTLTIQRTQQEDSAVYLCASSSGRTGEAFFGQGTRLTVV.